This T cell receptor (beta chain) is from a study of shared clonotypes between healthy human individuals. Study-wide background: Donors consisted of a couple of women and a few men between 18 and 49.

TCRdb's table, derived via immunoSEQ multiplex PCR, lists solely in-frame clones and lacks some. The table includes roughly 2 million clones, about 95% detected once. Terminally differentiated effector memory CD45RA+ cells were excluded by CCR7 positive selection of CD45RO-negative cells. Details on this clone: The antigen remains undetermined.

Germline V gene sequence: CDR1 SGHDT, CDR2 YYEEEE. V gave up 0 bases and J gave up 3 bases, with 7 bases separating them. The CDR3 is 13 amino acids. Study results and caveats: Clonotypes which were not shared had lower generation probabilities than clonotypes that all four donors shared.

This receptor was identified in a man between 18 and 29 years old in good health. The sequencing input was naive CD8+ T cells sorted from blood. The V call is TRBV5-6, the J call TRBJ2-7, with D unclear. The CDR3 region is CASSLVVGYEQYF. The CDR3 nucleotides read TGTGCCAGCAGCTTGGTTGTCGGCTACGAGCAGTACTTC.